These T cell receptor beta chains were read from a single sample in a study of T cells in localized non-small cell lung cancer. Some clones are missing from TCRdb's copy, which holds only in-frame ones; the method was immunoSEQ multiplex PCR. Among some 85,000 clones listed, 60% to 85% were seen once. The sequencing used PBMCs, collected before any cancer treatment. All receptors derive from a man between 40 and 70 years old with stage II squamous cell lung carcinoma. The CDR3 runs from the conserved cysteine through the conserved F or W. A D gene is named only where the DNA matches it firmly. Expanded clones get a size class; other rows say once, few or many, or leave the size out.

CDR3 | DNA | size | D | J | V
CASSVDPASPDTQYF | TGTGCCAGCAGCGTAGACCCCGCTAGTCCGGATACGCAGTATTTT | . | . | TRBJ2-3 | TRBV9
CASRPGTSGNYEQYF | TGTGCCAGCAGACCCGGGACTAGCGGCAACTACGAGCAGTACTTC | . | TRBD2 | TRBJ2-7 | TRBV7-8
CASSETSVVNEQYF | TGTGCCAGCAGTGAAACTAGCGTGGTCAACGAGCAGTACTTC | few | TRBD2 | TRBJ2-7 | TRBV2
CASSVTSLASLTDTQYF | TGTGCCAGCAGCGTAACCTCTCTAGCGAGCCTCACAGATACGCAGTATTTT | . | . | TRBJ2-3 | TRBV4-2
CASSLAGLTGTEAFF | TGTGCCAGCAGCTTAGCGGGGCTAACGGGCACTGAAGCTTTCTTT | . | . | TRBJ1-1 | TRBV7-2
CASSRTLSGSSYNEQFF | TGTGCCAGCAGCCGAACACTGAGCGGTTCCTCCTACAATGAGCAGTTCTTC | once | . | TRBJ2-1 | TRBV7-9
CASSQVDSRGFVNTEAFF | TGCGCCAGCAGCCAAGTGGATAGCAGGGGGTTCGTGAACACTGAAGCTTTCTTT | . | TRBD1 | TRBJ1-1 | TRBV4-1
CASQGRPGNSPLHF | TGTGCCAGTCAGGGGCGACCGGGGAATTCACCCCTCCACTTT | . | . | TRBJ1-6 | TRBV19
CATSRDAAGKGSNQPQHF | TGTGCCACCAGCAGAGATGCGGCAGGGAAGGGCAGCAATCAGCCCCAGCATTTT | . | . | TRBJ1-5 | TRBV15
CASSGGTGGAETQYF | TGTGCCAGCAGTGGAGGGACAGGGGGAGCGGAGACCCAGTACTTC | few | TRBD1 | TRBJ2-5 | TRBV11-2
CASSLQQGREDEQFF | TGTGCCAGCAGCTTACAACAGGGGCGAGAAGATGAGCAGTTCTTC | . | TRBD1 | TRBJ2-1 | TRBV7-3